This T cell receptor beta chain was recorded in a study of response to subunit inactivated influenza vaccine. Study observations and caveats: A suggestion made by the authors is that each seasonal influenza vaccination recruits few new T cells.

TCRdb reprocessed the RT-PCR reads with MiXCR, giving one entry per CDR3 protein. The sample holds approximately 530,000 distinct CDR3 sequences; approximately 7.1% are singletons and the top ten take around 13%. This clonotype was recorded at least ten times. The antigen remains undetermined. Germline-derived CDR1 and CDR2 are SGHTA and FQGNSA. The CDR3 is 15 residues long. V was clipped by 3 bases and J by 4 bases; unmatched bases: 4. The starting material was PBMCs from blood, obtained about 24 months after vaccination. The sequence was obtained from a man in his fifties or sixties who received an inactivated influenza vaccine. The chain joins TRBV7-2 to TRBJ2-1, with TRBD2 identical over 9 bases. CDR3 nucleotides: TGTGCCAGCAGCTTGTCCACTAGCGGGTACAATGAGCAGTTCTTC. Translation gives CASSLSTSGYNEQFF.